A single sample is the source of the 17 T cell receptor beta chains below, sequenced in a study of cytomegalovirus exposure and HLA in healthy donors. The PCR employed 60 Vbeta primers together with 13 Jbeta primers. Profiled with immunoSEQ multiplex PCR; TCRdb holds only in-frame clones, not every one. Its clone listing holds some 75,000 clones. Source material: PBMCs. These receptors all come from a boy under 18 in good health and CMV-seronegative.

The chain combines TRBV30 with TRBJ2-7; the match to TRBD1 covers 9 bases. Germline trimming cut 1 base from V and 4 bases from J; bases unmatched to any gene: 8. Germline assignment: CDR1 GTSNPN and CDR2 SVGIG (reference sequence). The CDR3 spans 15 residues. CDR3 loop: CAWSALGQGLYEQYF. The CDR3 DNA sequence: TGTGCCTGGAGTGCCCTGGGACAGGGTCTTTACGAGCAGTACTTC.

The rearrangement joins TRBV9 to TRBJ1-2; the match to TRBD1 covers 9 bases. Germline CDR1 reads SGDLS; CDR2 reads YYNGEE. The J segment lost 5 bases and the V segment lost 4 bases, leaving 6 bases of the junction unmatched. CDR3 length: 14 amino acids. CDR3 sequence (DNA): TGTGCCAGCAGCTCGGACAGGGGAAGTTATGGCTACACCTTC. This encodes CASSSDRGSYGYTF.

As for this clone: Other DNA sequences in this sample translate to the same CDR3. This chain joins TRBV30 and TRBJ1-1, with D maybe TRBD1 (6 bases). The CDR3 loop spans 15 amino acids. The V gene lost 7 bases and the J gene lost 1 base, with 19 bases spanning the gap. The germline V gene encodes CDR1 GTSNPN and CDR2 SVGIG (reference sequence). The CDR3 reads CALTREGRGNTEAFF. Here the CDR3 DNA reads TGTGCCTTAACCAGGGAGGGCAGGGGGAACACTGAAGCTTTCTTT.

The CDR3 spells CASSSNANPTDTQYF. DNA of the CDR3: TGCGCCAGCAGCAGTAATGCCAACCCCACAGATACGCAGTATTTT. The chain joins TRBV10-1 to TRBJ2-3; D is undetermined. V dropped 6 bases and J dropped 2 bases, with 15 bases sitting between them. The germline gives CDR1 WNHNN, CDR2 SYGVQD (reference sequence). CDR3 length: 15 residues.

The CDR3 here is CASSQDFSGGYTF. The CDR3 region has the DNA TGTGCCAGCAGCCAAGATTTTAGCGGTGGCTACACCTTC. The chain links TRBV14 to TRBJ1-2, with D hard to call. Trimming cost V 0 bases and J 7 bases, with 9 bases left between them. Germline CDR1 reads SGHDN; CDR2 reads FVKESK. The CDR3 covers 13 residues. The variable domain in full, completed from reference TRBV14 and TRBJ1-2, reads EAGVTQFPSHSVIEKGQTVTLRCDPISGHDNLYWYRRVMGKEIKFLLHFVKESKQDESGMPNNRFLAERTGGTYSTLKVQPAELEDSGVYFCASSQDFSGGYTFGSGTRLTVV.

The V gene is TRBV11-2, the J gene TRBJ2-1; TRBD2 aligns across 7 bases. Germline CDR1 reads SGHAT; CDR2 reads FQNNGV. J gave up 3 bases and V 3 bases, and 2 bases lay outside the gene matches. The CDR3 is 14 amino acids. DNA of the CDR3: TGTGCCAGCAGCTTTGGGGGGGACTACAATGAGCAGTTCTTC. It codes for CASSFGGDYNEQFF.

The V gene is TRBV30, the J gene TRBJ2-5, with D possibly TRBD2 on 7 matching bases. The J call may be mistaken, given a closer DNA end match to TRBJ2-7. The V gene's germline CDR1 is GTSNPN and CDR2 SVGIG (reference sequence). This CDR3 is 13 amino acids long. The chain's CDR3 is CAWSPGGGFEQYF. The DNA of the CDR3 is TGTGCCTGGAGTCCGGGGGGCGGCTTCGAGCAGTACTTC.

Note on this clone: Other DNA sequences in the same sample also yield this CDR3. CDR3 in DNA: TGTGCCAGCAGCCCCCTGGGCAGGGGAATGGAGACCCAGTACTTC. Protein sequence: CASSPLGRGMETQYF. This chain links TRBV25-1 with TRBJ2-5; TRBD1 might be the D (6 bases). The CDR3 is made up of 15 amino acids. Germline V gives CDR1 MGHDK, CDR2 SYGVNS. Deletions cut 6 bases from V and 5 bases from J, with 19 bases between.

V is TRBV9 and J is TRBJ1-4; 10 nucleotides match TRBD1. V lost 4 bases to trimming and J lost 7 bases; unmatched junction nucleotides: 4. CDR3 length: 14 amino acids. Germline V gene sequence: CDR1 SGDLS, CDR2 YYNGEE. CDR3 amino acids: CASSRTGGGEKLFF. The CDR3, as DNA: TGTGCCAGCAGCAGGACAGGGGGGGGTGAAAAACTGTTTTTT.

The V and J genes are TRBV7-6 and TRBJ1-3; D not certain. V lost 4 bases to trimming and J lost 0 bases, with 7 bases between them. CDR3 size: 14 residues. The V gene's germline CDR1 is SGHVS and CDR2 FNYEAQ. CDR3 sequence reads: CASSSPGSGNTIYF. The DNA of the CDR3 is TGTGCCAGCAGCTCTCCGGGCTCTGGAAACACCATATATTTT.

The rearrangement uses TRBV2 and TRBJ2-2; a possible D gene is TRBD1 (6 bases). V was shortened by 8 bases and J by 5 bases, with 18 bases between the two germline ends. The germline CDR1 and CDR2 sequences are SNHLY and FYNNEI. This CDR3 is built from 15 residues. In DNA, the CDR3 is TGTGCCAGCTCGCCCCAGGGGATCGGGACCGGGGAGCTGTTTTTT. Residues: CASSPQGIGTGELFF.

The J gene is TRBJ1-2, the V gene TRBV18, with 9 bases fitting TRBD1. The CDR3 runs to 14 residues. Germline assignment: CDR1 KGHSH and CDR2 LQKENI. The V and J ends lost 3 bases and 8 bases, in that order; junction bases with no gene match: 7. The CDR3 spells CASSPRGQGYGYTF. The CDR3, as DNA: TGTGCCAGCTCACCCAGAGGACAGGGGTACGGCTACACCTTC.

The chain uses TRBV19 and TRBJ1-1; 7 nucleotides agree with TRBD1. The V gene's germline CDR1 is LNHDA and CDR2 SQIVND (reference sequence). The CDR3 spans 15 residues. V dropped 5 bases and J dropped 4; count of bases not matched to a gene: 10. CDR3 DNA: TGTGCCAGTAGTCCAACACAGGGGCAGGGCACTGAAGCTTTCTTT. Translation gives CASSPTQGQGTEAFF.

J is TRBJ2-7 and V is TRBV18; TRBD2 agrees at 7 bases. The CDR3 runs to 14 residues. J was trimmed by 3 bases and V by 1 base; bases with no gene match: 3. Germline CDR1 and CDR2: KGHSH and LQKENI. Here the CDR3 DNA reads TGTGCCAGCTCACCACGCCCGGGGGGCTACGAGCAGTACTTC. Residues: CASSPRPGGYEQYF.

The chain employs TRBV18 and TRBJ1-3; D call uncertain. This CDR3 has 17 amino acids. The V end lost 3 bases, the J end lost 4 bases, and 19 bases lay between the germline ends. Germline V lookup: CDR1 KGHSH, CDR2 LQKENI. The CDR3 DNA reads TGTGCCAGCTCACCTCCTTCGACGGCTATGAGGGGAAACACCATATATTTT. Its translation: CASSPPSTAMRGNTIYF.

The genes are TRBV27 and TRBJ2-7, with 7 bases aligning to TRBD2. The CDR3 has 13 amino acids. Germline V gene sequence: CDR1 MNHEY, CDR2 SMNVEV (reference sequence). J lost 3 bases, V lost 3 bases, and 2 bases had no gene match. CDR3 sequence reads: CASSLGLNYEQYF. CDR3 sequence (DNA): TGTGCCAGCAGTTTGGGACTAAACTACGAGCAGTACTTC.

This chain uses TRBV27 with TRBJ2-1, with D possibly being TRBD2 (5 bases). Germline V CDR1 and CDR2: MNHEY, SMNVEV (reference sequence). V gave up 2 bases and J gave up 4 bases, with 9 bases separating them. The CDR3 totals 14 residues. CDR3: CASSLEGFYNEQFF. The CDR3 bases are TGTGCCAGCAGTTTAGAGGGATTTTACAATGAGCAGTTCTTC.